This entry features one T cell receptor (beta chain) sequence. What it binds is unknown. The source of the sample is a study of T-cell memory formation after mild COVID-19. Turning to the study itself: Clusters were largely donor specific. Study-level results: The study found contracting CD4+ clones mainly in CM and EM and contracting CD8+ clones in EMRA.

The V gene's germline CDR1 is SGHRS and CDR2 YFSETQ. CDR3 length: 15 amino acids. Trimming took 2 bases from V and 0 from J, leaving 11 bases between them. Using its own MiXCR run on the 5' RACE reads, TCRdb lists one record per CDR3 protein. The profile shows some 210,000 distinct CDR3 sequences, roughly 18% of them singletons. The receptor comes from an adult woman who had mild COVID-19 (a few samples of this study predate the infection). Cell type and time point are not known. Sequencing input: PBMCs or a T cell subset sorted from them (not recorded which). The rearrangement links TRBV5-1 to TRBJ1-1; D unclear. CDR3 in DNA: TGCGCCAGCAGCTTAGTAGAGCGGCTGAACACTGAAGCTTTCTTT. It encodes CASSLVERLNTEAFF.